This record concerns one TCR beta chain sequence. Its matching antigen is unknown. With UMI labels, 5' RACE was used to prepare the TRB cDNA libraries. TCRdb reanalyzed the 5' RACE reads, giving one entry per CDR3 protein sequence and no DNA. Recorded for this sample: tens of thousands of distinct CDR3 sequences. This sample stems from a study of CXCR3-negative and CXCR3-positive naive CD8 T cells. The CDR3 has 16 residues. CDR1 and CDR2 (germline): DFQATT, SNEGSKA (reference sequence). Study-level results: Researchers report that CXCR3-positive naive cells carry more hydrophobic TRB CDR3s than CXCR3-negative naive cells.

The chain joins TRBV20-1 to TRBJ2-5; without DNA, the TCRdb call of TRBD2 cannot be checked. The sequencing sample was made of naive CXCR3+ CD8+ T cells from blood. This sample's subset: CD45RO-CCR7+CD27+CD95- naive CD8+ T cells expressing CXCR3 (TNR3+). This TCR came from a human donor in good health. Some clones in this sample may be carry-over from other donors' samples. The chain's CDR3 is CSASLHLAGDGETQYF.